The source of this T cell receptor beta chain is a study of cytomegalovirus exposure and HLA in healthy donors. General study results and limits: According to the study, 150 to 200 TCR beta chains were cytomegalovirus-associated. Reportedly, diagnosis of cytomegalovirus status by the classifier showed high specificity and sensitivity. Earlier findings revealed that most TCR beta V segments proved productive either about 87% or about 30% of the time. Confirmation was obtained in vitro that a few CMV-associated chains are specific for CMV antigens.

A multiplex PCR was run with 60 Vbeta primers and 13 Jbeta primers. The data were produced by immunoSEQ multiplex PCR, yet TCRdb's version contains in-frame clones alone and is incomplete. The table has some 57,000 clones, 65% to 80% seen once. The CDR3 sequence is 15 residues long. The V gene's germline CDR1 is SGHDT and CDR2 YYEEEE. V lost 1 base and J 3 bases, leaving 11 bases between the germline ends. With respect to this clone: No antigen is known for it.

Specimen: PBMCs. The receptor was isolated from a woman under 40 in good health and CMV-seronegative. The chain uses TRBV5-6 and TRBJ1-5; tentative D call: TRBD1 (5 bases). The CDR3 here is CASSLFETDNQPQHF. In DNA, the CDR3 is TGTGCCAGCAGCTTGTTTGAGACAGACAATCAGCCCCAGCATTTT. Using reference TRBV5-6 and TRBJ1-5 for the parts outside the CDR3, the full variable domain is DAGVTQSPTHLIKTRGQQVTLRCSPKSGHDTVSWYQQALGQGPQFIFQYYEEEERQRGNFPDRFSGHQFPNYSSELNVNALLLGDSALYLCASSLFETDNQPQHFGDGTRLSIL.